Following are 25 T cell receptor beta chains from one sample sequenced in a study of blood T cell repertoires in COVID-19. Method: immunoSEQ multiplex PCR; TCRdb's copy keeps in-frame clones and lacks some. Among about 70,000 clones, around 87% were seen once, and the ten largest hold approximately 10%. Sample: peripheral blood. The receptor set was obtained from a woman aged 18-30 years with acute or convalescent COVID-19.

The chain couples TRBV6-5 to TRBJ1-1; 7 bases fit TRBD1. The V and J ends lost 6 bases and 5 bases, in that order; junction bases with no gene match: 12. The germline gives CDR1 MNHEY, CDR2 SVGAGI. This CDR3 comprises 15 residues. The CDR3 loop is CASRVLQGSVTEAFF. In DNA, the CDR3 is TGTGCCAGCAGGGTTCTACAGGGGTCGGTTACTGAAGCTTTCTTT.

The V gene is TRBV7-8, the J gene TRBJ1-6; 10 nucleotides line up with TRBD1. The junction had 4 bases not matched to a gene; V was cut back by 5 bases and J by 9 bases. There are 14 residues in the CDR3. Germline loops: CDR1 SGHVS, CDR2 FQNEAQ. The CDR3 bases are TGTGCCAGCAGCCTAGGACAGGGGGGTTCACCCCTCCACTTT. Translated, it gives CASSLGQGGSPLHF.

This CDR3 is CASSFSGGHLPQYF. In nucleotides, the CDR3 is TGCGCCAGCAGCTTTAGCGGGGGGCACCTCCCGCAGTACTTC. The rearrangement links TRBV5-1 to TRBJ2-7; TRBD2 matches at 10 bases. Germline assignment: CDR1 SGHRS and CDR2 YFSETQ. This CDR3 is 14 amino acids long. V trimming: 2 bases; J trimming: 9 bases; junction bases outside the gene matches: 8. The variable domain in full, with the rest retrieved from reference TRBV5-1 and TRBJ2-7, is KAGVTQTPRYLIKTRGQQVTLSCSPISGHRSVSWYQQTPGQGLQFLFEYFSETQRNKGNFPGRFSGRQFSNSRSEMNVSTLELGDSALYLCASSFSGGHLPQYFGPGTRLTVT.

The chain carries TRBV6-5 and TRBJ1-2, with 10 bases identical to TRBD1. This CDR3 region has 15 residues. Germline trimming cut 6 bases from V and 2 bases from J; bases unmatched to any gene: 6. The germline V gene has CDR1 MNHEY and CDR2 SVGAGI. CDR3 region: CASRLTGQGNYGYTF. The DNA of the CDR3 is TGTGCCAGCAGGCTAACGGGACAGGGGAACTATGGCTACACCTTC.

The sample holds a few counts of this clone. This sequence joins TRBV4-2 and TRBJ2-2; D ambiguous. Per the germline V gene, CDR1 is LGHNA and CDR2 is YNFKEQ. The CDR3 extends over 14 amino acids. Trimming shortened V by 0 bases and J by 7 bases, and 9 bases separated the two germline ends. CDR3 protein: CASSQDAYVGELFF. The CDR3 bases are TGTGCCAGCAGCCAAGATGCGTACGTCGGGGAGCTGTTTTTT.

The chain joins TRBV2 to TRBJ2-7; TRBD1 aligns across 7 bases. J lost 0 bases, V lost 6 bases, and 8 bases had no gene match. This CDR3 has 15 residues. CDR1 is SNHLY, CDR2 FYNNEI, per germline. CDR3 nucleotides: TGTGCCAGCAGAGGGGGACAGAACAACTCCTACGAGCAGTACTTC. It yields the protein CASRGGQNNSYEQYF.

In DNA, the CDR3 is TGCGCCAGCAGCTTGGCCTTGAACACTGAAGCTTTCTTT. This codes for CASSLALNTEAFF. V and J are TRBV5-1 and TRBJ1-1; no reliable D call. With 0 bases removed from V and 0 bases from J, the gap between germline ends came to 3 bases. The CDR3 has 13 amino acids. Germline V gene data show CDR1 as SGHRS and CDR2 as YFSETQ.

This rearrangement joins TRBV7-2 to TRBJ2-5; 8 bases fit TRBD2. Trimming took 4 bases from V and 3 from J; bases not matched to a gene: 4. The CDR3 is 14 residues long. Germline V lookup: CDR1 SGHTA, CDR2 FQGNSA. CDR3 region: CASSSIAGKETQYF. The CDR3 nucleotides read TGTGCCAGCAGCTCCATAGCGGGAAAAGAGACCCAGTACTTC.

The chain recombines TRBV7-9 with TRBJ1-2; D ambiguous. Trimming stripped 4 bases from V and 2 bases from J, with 14 bases between. The CDR3 runs to 15 residues. CDR1 SEHNR and CDR2 FQNEAQ come from the germline V gene (reference sequence). The CDR3 bases are TGTGCCAGCAGCTCCTTATCGAGGTCCAACTATGGCTACACCTTC. Translated: CASSSLSRSNYGYTF.

This clone was seen a single time. V and J are TRBV15 and TRBJ1-2; perhaps TRBD1 as D (5 bases). This CDR3 spans 14 amino acids. From germline, CDR1 is LNHNV and CDR2 YYDKDF (reference sequence). The V end was cut by 3 bases, the J end by 5 bases, with 13 bases between. CDR3 bases: TGTGCCACCAGCAGTCAGGACGGGGGGTATGGCTACACCTTC. Protein product: CATSSQDGGYGYTF.

The rearrangement links TRBV7-2 to TRBJ2-3; 9 bases are a match to TRBD1. Germline CDR1 is SGHTA and CDR2 is FQGNSA. The CDR3 sequence is 17 residues long. V was pared by 3 bases and J by 3 bases, with 10 bases of the junction left unmatched. CDR3 sequence: CASSFVSPGQGTDTQYF. The CDR3 nucleotides read TGTGCCAGCAGCTTCGTCAGTCCGGGACAGGGAACAGATACGCAGTATTTT. Full variable domain (outside the CDR3, taken from reference TRBV7-2 and TRBJ2-3): GAGVSQSPSNKVTEKGKDVELRCDPISGHTALYWYRQSLGQGLEFLIYFQGNSAPDKSGLPSDRFSAERTGGSVSTLTIQRTQQEDSAVYLCASSFVSPGQGTDTQYFGPGTRLTVL.

This rearrangement joins TRBV4-3 to TRBJ2-7; 13 bases line up with TRBD2. The CDR3 is 16 residues long. Trimming at V came to 4 bases and at J to 3 bases, leaving 6 bases not matched to a gene. Germline CDR1 and CDR2: LGHNA and YSLEER. The CDR3 sequence is CASSRTTSGRYYEQYF. In nucleotides, the CDR3 is TGCGCCAGCAGCCGAACGACTAGCGGGAGGTACTACGAGCAGTACTTC.

The rearrangement joins TRBV5-1 to TRBJ1-4; TRBD1 agrees at 10 bases. The CDR3 totals 16 residues. In germline, CDR1 is SGHRS, CDR2 YFSETQ. Losses at the gene ends were 0 bases for V and 3 bases for J; bases not matched to a gene: 2. The CDR3 DNA follows: TGCGCCAGCAGCTTGGGACAGGGGGCCGCTAATGAAAAACTGTTTTTT. Protein: CASSLGQGAANEKLFF.

The chain couples TRBV11-2 to TRBJ1-5, with D perhaps TRBD1 (5 bases). The CDR3 runs 15 residues. Germline CDR1 and CDR2: SGHAT and FQNNGV. V lost 5 bases to trimming and J lost 3 bases, with 14 bases between them. The CDR3 here is CASSPTIGVNQPQHF. CDR3 coding DNA: TGTGCCAGCAGCCCTACGATAGGGGTCAATCAGCCCCAGCATTTT.

The chain combines TRBV11-2 with TRBJ2-1; perhaps TRBD1 as D (6 bases). The CDR3 consists of 13 residues. CDR1 and CDR2 from the germline V gene are SGHAT and FQNNGV. The V end lost 2 bases, the J end lost 5 bases, and 7 bases lay between the germline ends. The CDR3 reads CASSLQGNNEQFF. CDR3 coding DNA: TGTGCCAGCAGCTTACAGGGGAACAATGAGCAGTTCTTC.

This sequence joins TRBV5-1 and TRBJ1-4; possible D gene TRBD1, 6 bases. This CDR3 has 14 amino acids. Trimming stripped 4 bases from V and 5 bases from J, with 12 bases between. Germline CDR1 reads SGHRS; CDR2 reads YFSETQ. The CDR3 loop is CASSQDSFNEKLFF. The CDR3 bases are TGCGCCAGCAGCCAGGACAGCTTCAATGAAAAACTGTTTTTT.

The rearrangement links TRBV28 to TRBJ1-5; 8 nucleotides line up with TRBD1. The V gene's germline CDR1 is MDHEN and CDR2 SYDVKM. The CDR3 has 15 amino acids. J gave up 3 bases and V 6 bases, and 7 bases lay outside the gene matches. CDR3 residues: CASRPDRAVNQPQHF. For the CDR3, the DNA is TGTGCCAGCAGGCCGGACAGGGCAGTCAATCAGCCCCAGCATTTT.

The V gene is TRBV7-5, the J gene TRBJ1-2; TRBD1, the D gene given by the table, was not confirmed from the DNA. TRBV7-5 is tagged as a pseudogene. The CDR3 extends over 14 amino acids. CDR3 in DNA: TGTGTCAGAAGCCTTCACCAGGGACAATATGGCTACACCTTC. Amino acid sequence: CVRSLHQGQYGYTF.

The chain combines TRBV6-2 or TRBV6-3 with TRBJ2-7; no definite D call. The CDR3 is 15 amino acids. From germline, CDR1 is MNHEY and CDR2 SVGEGT. V shed 1 base and J shed 2 bases, with 12 bases lying between them. As DNA, the CDR3 is TGTGCCAGCAGTTACTTCCAAAGCCCTACCTACGAGCAGTACTTC. Its translation is CASSYFQSPTYEQYF.

The chain uses TRBV6-5 and TRBJ1-4; a possible D gene is TRBD1 (5 bases). The CDR3 runs 15 residues. Germline V gene lookup returns CDR1 MNHEY and CDR2 SVGAGI. V was shortened by 6 bases and J by 4 bases, with 15 bases between the two germline ends. The CDR3: CASRTRGLGNEKLFF. CDR3 DNA sequence: TGTGCCAGCAGGACTCGGGGACTGGGTAATGAAAAACTGTTTTTT.

The chain links TRBV28 to TRBJ2-1; 13 bases align to TRBD2. The CDR3 totals 17 residues. From germline, CDR1 is MDHEN and CDR2 SYDVKM. The V segment lost 3 bases and the J segment 4 bases; nucleotides outside the gene matches: 6. DNA of the CDR3: TGTGCCAGCAGTTTTGAGACTAGCGGGGGGTCTTACAATGAGCAGTTCTTC. Protein sequence: CASSFETSGGSYNEQFF.

The V and J genes are TRBV19 and TRBJ2-6, with TRBD2 matching 7 bases. The CDR3 loop spans 16 amino acids. The V gene end was trimmed by 4 bases and the J gene end by 2 bases; junction bases not matched to a gene: 5. Germline CDR1 and CDR2: LNHDA and SQIVND (reference sequence). CDR3 coding DNA: TGTGCCAGTAGTAGGGAGGGAACGACTGGGGCCAACGTCCTGACTTTC. Residues: CASSREGTTGANVLTF.

The chain recombines TRBV19 with TRBJ1-2, with 7 bases that match TRBD1. CDR3 size: 15 residues. With 9 bases clipped from V and 7 bases from J, the junction kept 17 bases outside the gene matches. The germline V gene encodes CDR1 LNHDA and CDR2 SQIVND (reference sequence). CDR3 in DNA: TGTGCCAGCCAAAGTATGGGGACAGACTCTATTGGCTACACCTTC. Protein product: CASQSMGTDSIGYTF.

This rearrangement joins TRBV7-2 to TRBJ2-1, with 10 bases that match TRBD2. Germline CDR1 and CDR2: SGHTA and FQGNSA. This CDR3 has 19 residues. V lost 5 bases to trimming and J lost 4 bases; unmatched junction nucleotides: 17. CDR3: CASSTLGLAGVRFYNEQFF. For the CDR3, the DNA is TGTGCCAGCAGCACCCTGGGGCTAGCGGGAGTGAGGTTTTACAATGAGCAGTTCTTC.

V and J are TRBV5-1 and TRBJ2-2, with 7 bases matching TRBD2. The germline gives CDR1 SGHRS, CDR2 YFSETQ. The trim removed 4 bases at V and 7 bases at J, leaving 10 bases unmatched. The length of the CDR3 is 15 residues. The CDR3 is CASSPGGTGDGELFF. CDR3 bases: TGCGCCAGCAGCCCCGGGGGGACTGGAGACGGGGAGCTGTTTTTT.